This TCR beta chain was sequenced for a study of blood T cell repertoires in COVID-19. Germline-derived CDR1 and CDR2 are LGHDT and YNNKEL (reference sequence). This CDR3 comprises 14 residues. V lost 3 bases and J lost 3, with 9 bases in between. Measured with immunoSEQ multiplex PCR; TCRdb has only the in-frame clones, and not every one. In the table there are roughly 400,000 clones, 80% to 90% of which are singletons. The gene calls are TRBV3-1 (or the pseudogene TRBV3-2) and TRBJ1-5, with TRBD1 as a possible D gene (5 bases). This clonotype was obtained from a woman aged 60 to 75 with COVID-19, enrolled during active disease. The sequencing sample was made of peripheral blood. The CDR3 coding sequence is TGTGCCAGCAGCCATTTGACAGTCAATCAGCCCCAGCATTTT. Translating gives CASSHLTVNQPQHF.